This TCR beta chain derives from a study of OX40 agonist ivuxolimab in advanced cancers. Study details: Clinicians treated patients with ivuxolimab, an agonistic anti-OX40 (CD134) antibody. General observations from the study: Blood T cells, both CD4+ and CD8+, expanded clonally by week 6 at 0.1 to 3.0 mg/kg.

Trimming left V 2 bases short and J 5 bases short, with 13 bases between. The germline V gene encodes CDR1 SGHRS and CDR2 YFSETQ. This CDR3 is 15 amino acids long. Baseline was the first blood sampling point, followed by cycle 4 day 1 and cycle 7 day 1. The repertoire was sequenced with immunoSEQ multiplex PCR; TCRdb's copy has only in-frame clones and lacks some. The sample contains tens of thousands of clones, about nine tenths of which appear only once. About this clone itself: Its antigen is currently unknown.

V usage is TRBV5-1 and J usage is TRBJ2-2; D is undetermined. This clonotype was obtained from an adult with an advanced solid tumor such as melanoma, head and neck, liver or kidney cancer. The source was CD4+ or CD8+ T cells sorted from blood, collected in a trial of the OX40 agonist ivuxolimab. CDR3 DNA sequence: TGCGCCAGCAGCTTAAATCATCTCGAAACCGGGGAGCTGTTTTTT. Protein product: CASSLNHLETGELFF.